The next 18 T cell receptor beta chains were all read from a single sample in a study of blood T cell repertoires in COVID-19. Profiled with immunoSEQ multiplex PCR; TCRdb holds only in-frame clones, not every one. The sample holds about 120,000 clones; around 90% are singletons and the top ten take roughly 4.5%. Sample: peripheral blood. These receptors came from a man aged 60 to 75 with COVID-19, enrolled during active disease.

The J gene is TRBJ2-7, the V gene TRBV2, with 11 bases lining up with TRBD1. V trimming: 5 bases; J trimming: 2 bases; junction bases outside the gene matches: 2. In germline, CDR1 is SNHLY, CDR2 FYNNEI. The CDR3 is 14 residues long. This CDR3 reads CASSWGQGAYEQYF. The CDR3, as DNA: TGTGCCAGCAGTTGGGGACAGGGGGCCTACGAGCAGTACTTC.

The rearrangement joins TRBV24-1 to TRBJ2-1, with 8 bases aligning to TRBD2. The CDR3 runs to 15 residues. CDR1 KGHDR and CDR2 SFDVKD come from the germline V gene. V gave up 6 bases and J gave up 6 bases; unmatched junction bases: 9. CDR3 nucleotides: TGTGCCACCAGTCCGGCGGGAGGCCAGGTCAATGAGCAGTTCTTC. Translating gives CATSPAGGQVNEQFF.

The J gene is TRBJ2-7, the V gene TRBV19, with 7 bases that match TRBD1. With V trimmed by 3 bases and J by 0 bases, 2 bases remained unmatched. Germline V gene data show CDR1 as LNHDA and CDR2 as SQIVND (reference sequence). This CDR3 region has 14 residues. Here the CDR3 reads CASSIQGVSYEQYF. In nucleotides, the CDR3 is TGTGCCAGTAGTATCCAGGGGGTCTCCTACGAGCAGTACTTC.

Here the CDR3 DNA reads TGTGCCAGCAGCTTGGACAGGGGCCTAGTCACCGGGGAGCTGTTTTTT. Translating it yields CASSLDRGLVTGELFF. The V call is TRBV5-6, the J call TRBJ2-2; 7 bases align to TRBD1. The CDR3 has 16 amino acids. Germline CDR1 reads SGHDT; CDR2 reads YYEEEE. J lost 4 bases, V lost 0 bases, and 6 bases had no gene match.

The V gene is TRBV28, the J gene TRBJ1-5; a weak D match, TRBD1 (5 bases). V was cut by 8 bases and J by 0 bases, with 14 bases left in between. Germline assignment: CDR1 MDHEN and CDR2 SYDVKM. CDR3 size: 15 residues. The DNA of the CDR3 is TGTGCCAGCGGTCGGGGGGACGATAGCAATCAGCCCCAGCATTTT. This gives the protein CASGRGDDSNQPQHF. Full variable domain (missing parts from reference TRBV28 and TRBJ1-5): DVKVTQSSRYLVKRTGEKVFLECVQDMDHENMFWYRQDPGLGLRLIYFSYDVKMKEKGDIPEGYSVSREKKERFSLILESASTNQTSMYLCASGRGDDSNQPQHFGDGTRLSIL.

This chain links TRBV9 with TRBJ2-1, with D unresolved. The germline V gene encodes CDR1 SGDLS and CDR2 YYNGEE. The CDR3 runs to 14 residues. The germline V and J ends were trimmed by 7 bases and 5 bases, with 16 bases remaining between them. CDR3 amino acids: CASSGKDVNNEQFF. Written as DNA, the CDR3 is TGTGCCAGCTCGGGTAAAGACGTAAACAATGAGCAGTTCTTC.

The rearrangement links TRBV6-5 to TRBJ1-5; TRBD1 matches 7 bases. CDR3 size: 13 residues. V lost 8 bases to trimming and J lost 4 bases; unmatched junction nucleotides: 5. Germline assignment: CDR1 MNHEY and CDR2 SVGAGI. The CDR3 DNA sequence: TGTGCCAGCGGCGGGACAGCGAATCAGCCCCAGCATTTT. This gives the protein CASGGTANQPQHF.

The chain recombines TRBV11-2 with TRBJ2-1; 7 bases map to TRBD2. CDR3 length equals 15 residues. The V gene end was trimmed by 5 bases and the J gene end by 1 base; junction bases not matched to a gene: 5. The V gene's germline CDR1 is SGHAT and CDR2 FQNNGV. CDR3 amino acids: CASSPQRGSYNEQFF. CDR3 nucleotide sequence: TGTGCCAGCAGCCCTCAGCGGGGTTCCTACAATGAGCAGTTCTTC.

This chain connects TRBV18 to TRBJ2-3; TRBD1 matches 8 bases. Germline values: CDR1 KGHSH, CDR2 LQKENI. The length of the CDR3 is 17 residues. Losses at the gene ends were 3 bases for V and 0 bases for J; bases not matched to a gene: 8. This chain's CDR3 is CASSPDTGGESTDTQYF. CDR3 nucleotides: TGTGCCAGCTCACCCGATACAGGGGGAGAAAGCACAGATACGCAGTATTTT.

The chain joins TRBV19 to TRBJ2-5; the D is unclear. The CDR3 is 14 amino acids. Germline CDR1 and CDR2: LNHDA and SQIVND (reference sequence). V lost 5 bases, J lost 3 bases, and 13 bases lay in between. The CDR3 DNA reads TGTGCCAGTAGTCCCCTTACTTCCGAAGAGACCCAGTACTTC. It yields the protein CASSPLTSEETQYF.

The chain links TRBV15 to TRBJ2-1, with 11 bases matching TRBD2. The CDR3 extends over 19 amino acids. J was trimmed by 2 bases and V by 4 bases; bases with no gene match: 13. Germline V CDR1 and CDR2: LNHNV, YYDKDF (reference sequence). The CDR3 here is CATSMYSGRAEGPYNEQFF. DNA of the CDR3: TGTGCCACCAGCATGTATAGCGGGAGGGCCGAGGGACCCTACAATGAGCAGTTCTTC.

Comments on this clone: Different DNA sequences within this sample yield the same CDR3. This chain uses TRBV11-2 with TRBJ2-7, with a tentative D call TRBD1 (5 bases). Germline loops: CDR1 SGHAT, CDR2 FQNNGV. Trimming took 1 base from V and 4 from J, leaving 8 bases between them. This CDR3 comprises 13 residues. The CDR3 protein is CASSLAQGYEQYF. Here the CDR3 DNA reads TGTGCCAGCAGCTTAGCGCAGGGTTACGAGCAGTACTTC. Supplemented by reference TRBV11-2 and TRBJ2-7, the full variable domain reads EAGVAQSPRYKIIEKRQSVAFWCNPISGHATLYWYQQILGQGPKLLIQFQNNGVVDDSQLPKDRFSAERLKGVDSTLKIQPAKLEDSAVYLCASSLAQGYEQYFGPGTRLTVT.

The gene calls are TRBV6-2 or TRBV6-3 and TRBJ2-1, with TRBD2 identical over 9 bases. With 2 bases clipped from V and 4 bases from J, the junction kept 3 bases outside the gene matches. Germline CDR1 MNHEY, CDR2 SVGEGT. The CDR3 is 15 amino acids. For the CDR3, the DNA is TGTGCCAGCAGTTACGTAGCGGGAGCTTACAATGAGCAGTTCTTC. This gives the protein CASSYVAGAYNEQFF.

The chain couples TRBV4-1 to TRBJ1-5; no reliable D call. V lost 1 base and J lost 2, with 15 bases in between. Germline assignment: CDR1 MGHRA and CDR2 YSYEKL. The CDR3 loop spans 17 amino acids. In DNA, the CDR3 is TGCGCCAGCAGCCAAGCCTTAGGAGGAGGAGGCAATCAGCCCCAGCATTTT. It yields the protein CASSQALGGGGNQPQHF.

The V call is TRBV25-1, the J call TRBJ1-1; D is ambiguous. V was trimmed by 5 bases and J by 4 bases, leaving 8 bases between them. The CDR3 covers 12 residues. Germline lookup yields CDR1 MGHDK and CDR2 SYGVNS. CDR3 residues: CASSPRGTEAFF. CDR3 in DNA: TGTGCCAGCAGTCCACGGGGCACTGAAGCTTTCTTT.

The chain recombines TRBV7-9 with TRBJ1-1; 7 bases map to TRBD1. The V and J ends lost 6 bases and 5 bases, in that order; junction bases with no gene match: 9. CDR1 and CDR2 from the germline V gene are SEHNR and FQNEAQ (reference sequence). The CDR3 spans 14 residues. The CDR3: CASSPGDSETEAFF. DNA of the CDR3: TGTGCCAGCAGTCCCGGGGACAGTGAGACTGAAGCTTTCTTT.

V gene TRBV6-5 combines with J gene TRBJ1-2; TRBD1 is a possible D gene (5 bases). Deletions cut 2 bases from V and 5 bases from J, with 15 bases between. Germline V gene data show CDR1 as MNHEY and CDR2 as SVGAGI. The CDR3 covers 15 residues. The CDR3 spells CASSYSSAGGYGYTF. The CDR3 DNA is TGTGCCAGCAGTTACAGCTCGGCCGGGGGGTATGGCTACACCTTC.

This chain joins TRBV19 and TRBJ1-2, with 7 bases aligning to TRBD1. With 3 bases clipped from V and 2 bases from J, the junction kept 3 bases outside the gene matches. The length of the CDR3 is 14 residues. CDR1 LNHDA and CDR2 SQIVND come from the germline V gene (reference sequence). Here the CDR3 reads CASSIRTGNYGYTF. CDR3 DNA: TGTGCCAGTAGTATCCGGACAGGCAACTATGGCTACACCTTC.